Listed below are T cell receptor beta chains from one sample, sequenced in a study of blood T cell repertoires in COVID-19. TCRdb's copy holds only in-frame clones and misses some; the assay was immunoSEQ multiplex PCR. This table has about 210,000 clones, about 86% appearing once. Sequenced sample: PBMCs or T cells enriched from blood (not recorded which). The receptors were gathered from a woman between 40 and 55 years old in a cohort exposed to, infected with or recovered from COVID-19 (not recorded which). Both conserved end residues are part of each CDR3. The D gene is left open where the match is weak. Size tells how often a clone was seen (once, few, many) or the class of an expanded clone, and some rows leave it out.

v_call: TRBV4-1; j_call: TRBJ1-6; d_call: .; clone_size: .; cdr3_aa: CASSQVAASYNSPLHF; cdr3_nt: TGCGCCAGCAGCCAAGTGGCCGCCTCCTATAATTCACCCCTCCACTTT
v_call: TRBV24-1; j_call: TRBJ1-2; d_call: .; clone_size: .; cdr3_aa: CATSDRGQNYGYTF; cdr3_nt: TGTGCCACCAGTGACAGGGGACAAAACTATGGCTACACCTTC
v_call: TRBV6-2/TRBV6-3; j_call: TRBJ2-7; d_call: TRBD2; clone_size: few; cdr3_aa: CASSFTLAGVSEQYF; cdr3_nt: TGTGCCAGCAGTTTTACCCTAGCGGGAGTCAGCGAGCAGTACTTC
v_call: TRBV14; j_call: TRBJ2-1; d_call: .; clone_size: .; cdr3_aa: CASSRAGGPLNEQFF; cdr3_nt: TGTGCCAGCAGCCGCGCGGGTGGTCCCTTGAATGAGCAGTTCTTC
v_call: TRBV7-2; j_call: TRBJ2-7; d_call: TRBD2; clone_size: .; cdr3_aa: CASSSAVWGGEQYF; cdr3_nt: TGTGCCAGCAGCTCCGCGGTATGGGGGGGCGAGCAGTACTTC
v_call: TRBV6-2/TRBV6-3; j_call: TRBJ1-5; d_call: .; clone_size: .; cdr3_aa: CASSYGHSNQPQHF; cdr3_nt: TGTGCCAGCAGTTACGGGCATAGCAATCAGCCCCAGCATTTT
v_call: TRBV18; j_call: TRBJ2-3; d_call: TRBD2; clone_size: .; cdr3_aa: CASSPPPSGGHSTDTQYF; cdr3_nt: TGTGCCAGCTCACCACCGCCCAGCGGGGGGCATAGCACAGATACGCAGTATTTT
v_call: TRBV18; j_call: TRBJ1-4; d_call: .; clone_size: .; cdr3_aa: CASSPRGLRGTNEKLFF; cdr3_nt: TGTGCCAGCTCACCCCGTGGATTGCGGGGCACTAATGAAAAACTGTTTTTT
v_call: TRBV19; j_call: TRBJ1-2; d_call: TRBD1; clone_size: .; cdr3_aa: CASSTAGGPYGYTF; cdr3_nt: TGTGCCAGTTCCACTGCAGGGGGCCCCTATGGCTACACCTTC
v_call: TRBV9; j_call: TRBJ1-2; d_call: .; clone_size: .; cdr3_aa: CASSVAGTHHGYTF; cdr3_nt: TGTGCCAGCAGCGTAGCTGGGACACATCATGGCTACACCTTC
v_call: TRBV2; j_call: TRBJ1-2; d_call: .; clone_size: .; cdr3_aa: CASSEKRRGPYGYTF; cdr3_nt: TGTGCCAGCAGTGAAAAAAGGAGGGGCCCCTATGGCTACACCTTC
v_call: TRBV29-1; j_call: TRBJ2-7; d_call: TRBD1; clone_size: .; cdr3_aa: CSVYWTGRVGHEQYF; cdr3_nt: TGCAGCGTTTATTGGACAGGGAGAGTTGGCCACGAGCAGTACTTC
v_call: TRBV5-1; j_call: TRBJ1-1; d_call: TRBD1; clone_size: few; cdr3_aa: CASSPRQGSTEAFF; cdr3_nt: TGCGCCAGCAGCCCACGACAGGGCAGTACTGAAGCTTTCTTT
v_call: TRBV11-3; j_call: TRBJ1-1; d_call: TRBD1; clone_size: .; cdr3_aa: CASSPRTGSNAFF; cdr3_nt: TGTGCCAGCAGTCCAAGGACAGGGTCTAACGCTTTCTTT